This TCR beta chain originates from a study of cytomegalovirus exposure and HLA in healthy donors. Study-level points and caveats: When a later analysis compared HLA-associated TCR beta chains with equally common others, the HLA-associated chains turned out to be more clonally expanded and to have lower generation probabilities. TCR association rates varied by HLA locus in a later analysis, with DRB1 highest and HLA-C lowest.

At the time of sampling, donors were nominally healthy, though unrecorded immune exposures were likely. The CDR3 spans 16 residues. CDR1 SGHDT and CDR2 YYEEEE come from the germline V gene. V dropped 2 bases and J dropped 7; count of bases not matched to a gene: 12. It was with 60 Vbeta and 13 Jbeta primers that the PCR ran. The table came from immunoSEQ multiplex PCR; TCRdb's copy has only in-frame clones and leaves some out. The data contain approximately 200,000 clones, almost 85% of them seen just once; the ten biggest clones take up around 0.25%. Regarding this clone: Its target is unknown.

The source material was PBMCs. The TCR comes from a boy aged 5-17 years in good health and CMV-seronegative. V usage is TRBV5-6 and J usage is TRBJ1-2, with TRBD1 matching 9 bases. The CDR3 protein is CASSLQGALYWRGYTF. The CDR3 DNA reads TGTGCCAGCAGCTTACAGGGGGCTCTTTATTGGCGTGGCTACACCTTC. The full variable domain, its missing parts supplied by reference TRBV5-6 and TRBJ1-2, is DAGVTQSPTHLIKTRGQQVTLRCSPKSGHDTVSWYQQALGQGPQFIFQYYEEEERQRGNFPDRFSGHQFPNYSSELNVNALLLGDSALYLCASSLQGALYWRGYTFGSGTRLTVV.